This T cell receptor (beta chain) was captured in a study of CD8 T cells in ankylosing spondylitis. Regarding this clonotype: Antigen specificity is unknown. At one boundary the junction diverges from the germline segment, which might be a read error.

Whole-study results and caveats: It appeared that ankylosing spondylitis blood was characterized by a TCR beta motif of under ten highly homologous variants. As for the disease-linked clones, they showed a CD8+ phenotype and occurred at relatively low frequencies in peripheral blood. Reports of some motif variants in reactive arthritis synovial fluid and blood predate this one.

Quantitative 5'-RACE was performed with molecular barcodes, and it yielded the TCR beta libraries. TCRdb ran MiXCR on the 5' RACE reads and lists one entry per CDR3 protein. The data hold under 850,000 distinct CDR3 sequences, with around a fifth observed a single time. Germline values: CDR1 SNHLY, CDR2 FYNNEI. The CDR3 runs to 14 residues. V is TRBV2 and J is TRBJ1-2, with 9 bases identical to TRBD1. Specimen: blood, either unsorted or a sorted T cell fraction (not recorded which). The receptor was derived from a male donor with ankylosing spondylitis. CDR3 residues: CASRGDRVDYGHTF. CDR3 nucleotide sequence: TGTGCCAGCAGAGGGGACAGGGTCGACTATGGCCACACCTTC.